The 8 T cell receptor beta chains below come from one sample, sequenced in a study of cytomegalovirus exposure and HLA in healthy donors. Libraries were prepared by immunoSEQ multiplex PCR; TCRdb keeps only in-frame clonotypes and omits some of them. The sample comprises approximately 110,000 clones, around 94% of which are singletons, and more than 0.9% rests with the top ten. Sequenced material: PBMCs. The receptors were gathered from a woman in her late teens or twenties in good health and CMV-seronegative.

Written as DNA, the CDR3 is TGTGCCAGCAGCTTCAGGAACACCGGGGAGCTGTTTTTT. Translation gives CASSFRNTGELFF. The V gene is TRBV9, the J gene TRBJ2-2; D remains unclear. The CDR3 loop spans 13 amino acids. Deletions cut 4 bases from V and 1 base from J, with 5 bases between. Germline CDR1 reads SGDLS; CDR2 reads YYNGEE.

This chain joins TRBV10-3 and TRBJ2-7, with 7 bases identical to TRBD1. The CDR3 sequence is 14 residues long. Germline trimming cut 4 bases from V and 1 base from J; bases unmatched to any gene: 4. The germline V gene has CDR1 ENHRY and CDR2 SYGVKD. The CDR3 region has the DNA TGTGCCATCAGTGGGCAACAGGGGTCCTACGAGCAGTACTTC. It encodes CAISGQQGSYEQYF.

V usage is TRBV4-1 and J usage is TRBJ1-4, with D perhaps TRBD1 (6 bases). V was clipped by 2 bases and J by 3 bases, with 10 bases between them. In germline, CDR1 is MGHRA, CDR2 YSYEKL. The CDR3 consists of 15 residues. The CDR3 loop is CASSQNSGANEKLFF. The CDR3 DNA follows: TGCGCCAGCAGCCAAAACTCAGGGGCTAATGAAAAACTGTTTTTT.

This chain links TRBV6-5 with TRBJ1-4; 7 nucleotides match TRBD1. The V segment lost 4 bases and the J segment 6 bases; nucleotides outside the gene matches: 8. The CDR3 contains 15 residues. CDR1 is MNHEY, CDR2 SVGAGI, per germline. CDR3 protein: CASSSGTAIDEKLFF. The CDR3 nucleotides read TGTGCCAGCAGTTCCGGGACAGCTATTGATGAAAAACTGTTTTTT.

V is TRBV4-1 and J is TRBJ2-3; TRBD1 matches at 9 bases. Per germline, CDR1 MGHRA and CDR2 YSYEKL. This CDR3 has 15 residues. The J segment lost 7 bases and the V segment lost 6 bases, leaving 11 bases of the junction unmatched. The CDR3 coding sequence is TGCGCCAGCAGTCAAACGGACAGGGGCCCGCATACGCAGTATTTT. This encodes CASSQTDRGPHTQYF.

CDR3 coding DNA: TGCGCCAGCAGCTATACAGGGGGAAGGGAGCTGTTTTTT. This translates into CASSYTGGRELFF. J is TRBJ2-2 and V is TRBV5-1; TRBD1 matches 8 bases. Looked up from germline, CDR1 is SGHRS and CDR2 is YFSETQ. Losses at the gene ends were 3 bases for V and 9 bases for J; bases not matched to a gene: 4. The CDR3 has 13 amino acids.

This clone was seen a single time. V and J are TRBV27 and TRBJ1-3; possibly TRBD1 for D (5 bases). Germline CDR1 and CDR2: MNHEY and SMNVEV (reference sequence). V was pared by 1 base and J by 1 base, with 8 bases between. The CDR3 spans 15 residues. The CDR3 spells CASSLYQGSGNTIYF. CDR3 bases: TGTGCCAGCAGTTTATACCAGGGATCTGGAAACACCATATATTTT.

The gene calls are TRBV2 and TRBJ2-1, with 16 nucleotides matching TRBD2. Germline CDR1 and CDR2: SNHLY and FYNNEI. The CDR3 runs 17 residues. V shed 6 bases and J 1 base; nucleotides not matched to a gene: 3. The CDR3 sequence is CASRGLAGGGSYNEQFF. The CDR3 DNA reads TGTGCCAGCAGGGGACTAGCGGGAGGGGGTTCCTACAATGAGCAGTTCTTC.